Listed below are T cell receptor beta chains from one sample, sequenced in a study of monozygotic twins with inflammatory bowel disease. No DNA is given; TCRdb re-called the 5' RACE reads and lists each CDR3 protein once. The ten most abundant clones cover 2.6% of a sample with over 350,000 distinct CDR3 sequences. Material for sequencing was blood. The receptors derive from a human donor with ulcerative colitis or Crohn's disease, or a healthy co-twin of an affected twin (not recorded which). CDR3s include the opening cysteine and the closing phenylalanine or tryptophan.

V	J	CDR3
TRBV20-1	TRBJ2-7	CSAGEHSYEQYF
TRBV4-3	TRBJ1-5	CASSQDRGAGQPQHF
TRBV2	TRBJ2-1	CASSLGGGGEQFF
TRBV28	TRBJ2-7	CASTSSGFWEQYF
TRBV6-5	TRBJ2-7	CASISLPGTTSYEQYF
TRBV4-3	TRBJ2-3	CASSRLTGSGTDTQYF
TRBV29-1	TRBJ2-1	CSVDAGTGAYNEQFF
TRBV4-3	TRBJ2-7	CASSNPGTGVHEQYF
TRBV25-1	TRBJ2-3	CASSEQPTDTQYF
TRBV6-2/TRBV6-3	TRBJ1-5	CASSFLTVPYSNQPQHF
TRBV6-1	TRBJ2-3	CASSDPGQGLDTQYF
TRBV20-1	TRBJ1-1	CSASGTEGLLTEAFF
TRBV7-9	TRBJ2-7	CASSLQGNSYEQYF
TRBV6-2/TRBV6-3	TRBJ2-2	CASTSPLPGLAGPNTGELFF
TRBV5-6	TRBJ2-5	CASIEKFGETQYF
TRBV28	TRBJ2-7	CASTIVLGQTYEQYF
TRBV10-3	TRBJ2-5	CAISGQEETQYF
TRBV19	TRBJ2-4	CASSSRDGSFGKDF
TRBV29-1	TRBJ1-4	CSVAFGQVNEKLFF
TRBV29-1	TRBJ2-1	CSVVPERASSYNEQFF
TRBV7-3	TRBJ2-1	CASSTSGGGNNEQFF
TRBV4-3	TRBJ2-3	CASSQDKGSDTQYF
TRBV7-2	TRBJ1-2	CASKQGVGWDYGYTF
TRBV6-1	TRBJ2-3	CASRRSGQGGIDTQYF
TRBV5-1	TRBJ1-5	CASSLFAGSPPQHF
TRBV2	TRBJ1-1	CATVDSPNTEAFF
TRBV7-9	TRBJ1-5	CASSSRTGNGQPQHF
TRBV20-1	TRBJ1-5	CSAYRRDGNQPQHF
TRBV14	TRBJ2-1	CASSQRWGAGDEQFF
TRBV14	TRBJ1-2	CASTNLPDSLYGYTF
TRBV7-2	TRBJ2-7	CASSLSGTGVREQYF
TRBV7-2	TRBJ2-7	CASSFRDRVLYEQYF
TRBV20-1	TRBJ1-4	CSATSQGTNEKLFF
TRBV6-1	TRBJ1-2	CASSARDLEGGYGYTF
TRBV5-6	TRBJ2-5	CASSFLQGGIIVETQYF
TRBV5-1	TRBJ1-2	CASSSLQGSYYNYGYTF
TRBV24-1	TRBJ2-2	CATSDSGAPNTGELFF
TRBV19	TRBJ1-1	CASSIEGQGTEAFF
TRBV6-2/TRBV6-3	TRBJ2-7	CASSYATGQGYEQYF
TRBV9	TRBJ1-5	CASSVVVRGKENQPQHF
TRBV20-1	TRBJ2-2	CSARDPRGSNTGELFF
TRBV3-1	TRBJ2-7	CASSLRDIEGEQYF
TRBV4-3	TRBJ2-3	CASSQDHARGAGGPDTQYF
TRBV3-1	TRBJ2-7	CASSQDGTGLRDEQYF
TRBV3-1	TRBJ2-1	CASSPVSGGSPNNEQFF
TRBV7-2	TRBJ2-6	CASSVGSPSSGANVLTF
TRBV7-2	TRBJ1-6	CASNGQVNSPLHF
TRBV15	TRBJ1-5	CATSHGGSLQPQHF
TRBV5-1	TRBJ2-7	CASSWGTSRDYEQYF
TRBV9	TRBJ2-7	CASGRQGYEQYF